Listed below are T cell receptor beta chains from one sample, sequenced in a study of tumor-infiltrating lymphocytes in primary liver carcinoma. From the multiplex PCR reads, TCRdb called clonotypes with MiXCR, one entry per CDR3 protein. This table holds 90,000 to 140,000 distinct CDR3 sequences, 82% found once. The sequenced material came from liver tumor tissue from sampling region 3. These receptors came from a man aged 40-49 years with primary liver carcinoma and hepatitis B virus infection. Each CDR3 is given with its conserved first and last residue. Fields, in order: D gene, J gene, V gene, clone size, CDR3 protein, CDR3 DNA. A D gene is named only where the DNA matches it firmly. Only some rows state a clone size, as once, few, many or a class for expanded clones.

. TRBJ2-7 TRBV6-1 . CVSSWKPGEVYEQYF TGTGTCAGCAGCTGGAAACCGGGAGAGGTCTACGAGCAGTACTTC
TRBD1 TRBJ2-1 TRBV6-1 . CASSETGSVYNEQFF TGTGCCAGCAGTGAGACAGGGAGTGTATACAATGAGCAGTTCTTC
TRBD2 TRBJ2-3 TRBV6-2/TRBV6-3 . CASTYTLAEGPEYF TGTGCCAGCACTTACACCCTAGCGGAAGGCCCAGAGTATTTT
TRBD2 TRBJ2-7 TRBV11-2 once CTSSLREGRTSGLNSYVQYF TGTACCAGCAGCTTGAGGGAGGGGAGGACTAGCGGGCTCAACTCCTACGTGCAGTACTTC
. TRBJ2-7 TRBV5-6 . CANSLPPYEQYF TGTGCCAACAGCTTGCCTCCCTACGAGCAGTACTTC
TRBD2 TRBJ2-5 TRBV4-1 . CAGSQDMGTKETQYF TGTGCCGGCAGCCAAGATATGGGGACTAAGGAAACCCAGTACTTC
. TRBJ1-1 TRBV29-1 . CSVLPVWGINTEAFF TGCAGCGTTCTTCCGGTGTGGGGGATTAACACTGAAGCTTTCTTT
TRBD1 TRBJ1-1 TRBV6-6 . CASRNDRGLPEAFF TGTGCCAGCAGAAATGACAGGGGGCTGCCTGAAGCTTTCTTT
TRBD1 TRBJ2-3 TRBV29-1 . CSVEGQESSDTQYF TGCAGCGTGGAGGGACAGGAGAGTTCAGATACGCAGTATTTT
TRBD1 TRBJ1-1 TRBV6-6 . CANMGQTNTEAFF TGTGCCAACATGGGACAGACGAACACTGAAGCTTTCTTT
. TRBJ1-1 TRBV28 . CASGPGTLLEAFF TGTGCCAGCGGCCCTGGGACTCTCCTGGAAGCTTTCTTC
. TRBJ2-3 TRBV7-2 once CASSLVWPTDTQYF TGTGCCAGCAGCCTGGTATGGCCCACAGATACGCAGTATTTT
TRBD1 TRBJ2-3 TRBV9 . CASSVIKDRVTGTQYF TGTGCCAGCAGCGTAATCAAGGACAGGGTGACAGGTACGCAGTATTTT
TRBD2 TRBJ2-3 TRBV24-1 . CATSGRVTTSTNTQYF TGTGCCACCAGTGGGAGGGTAACGACTAGCACAAATACACAGTATTTT
. TRBJ1-5 TRBV11-3 . CASNLDLGVAQPTHF TGTGCCAGCAACTTAGATCTGGGGGTGGCTCAGCCCACGCATTTT
. TRBJ2-1 TRBV11-3 . CARCLGVSNNERFF TGTGCAAGATGCTTAGGCGTCTCGAACAATGAGCGGTTCTTC
. TRBJ1-3 TRBV12-3/TRBV12-4 once CGSSFPRAERNTIYF TGTGGCAGCAGTTTCCCGAGGGCGGAGAGAAACACCATATATTTT
TRBD1 TRBJ2-7 TRBV11-2 . CASSLPWTGEIEQYF TGTGCCAGCAGCTTACCTTGGACAGGAGAAATCGAGCAGTACTTC
. TRBJ2-3 TRBV5-5 medium-sized CASSFGDTQYF TGTGCCAGCAGCTTTGGAGATACGCAGTATTTT
TRBD1 TRBJ1-6 TRBV19 many CASGGDRDNSPLHF TGTGCCTCGGGCGGGGACAGGGATAATTCACCCCTCCACTTT
. TRBJ2-1 TRBV11-2 once CASSPGSSSYNEQFF TGTGCCAGCAGCCCCGGGTCTTCTTCGTACAATGAGCAATTCTTC
. TRBJ2-5 TRBV12-3/TRBV12-4 . CTSSPFVDEEIQYF TGTACCAGCAGTCCCTTTGTGGATGAAGAGATCCAGTACTTC
. TRBJ2-5 TRBV20-1 . CSARKRETQYF TGCAGTGCTAGGAAGCGGGAGACCCAGTACTTC
. TRBJ1-5 TRBV28 . CTSSPRVYSKQPQHF TGTACCAGCAGCCCAAGGGTTTATAGCAAACAGCCCCAGCATTTT
TRBD2 TRBJ2-1 TRBV6-1 . CASNEDAGGYNEQFF TGTGCCAGCAATGAAGACGCGGGAGGATACAATGAGCAATTCTTC
. TRBJ2-3 TRBV29-1 . CSSRGDTDTQYF TGCAGCTCAAGGGGGGATACAGATACGCAGTATTTT
TRBD2 TRBJ2-7 TRBV29-1 . CSVALGTSGYEQYF TGCAGCGTTGCCCTAGGGACTAGCGGGTACGAGCAGTACTTC
TRBD1 TRBJ1-5 TRBV29-1 . CNVERTGSNQPQHF TGTAACGTTGAACGGACAGGGAGCAATCAGCCCCAGCATTTT
TRBD1 TRBJ2-2 TRBV29-1 . CSVATGRLIGDLFF TGCAGCGTCGCGACAGGGCGTCTGATCGGGGATCTGTTTTTT
TRBD1 TRBJ1-4 TRBV29-1 . CSVEGTVDNEKLFF TGTAGCGTTGAGGGGACAGTGGATAATGAAAAACTGTTTTTT
. TRBJ2-6 TRBV14 . CASIQCAAGANVLTF TGTGCCAGCATTCAATGCGCAGCTGGGGCCAACGTCCTGACTTTC
. TRBJ1-2 TRBV20-1 . CSAEPQGNYGYIF TGCAGCGCGGAACCACAGGGAAACTATGGCTACATCTTC
. TRBJ2-5 TRBV12-3/TRBV12-4 . CASSLRGTETQYF TGTGCCAGCAGCTTAAGAGGGACAGAGACCCAGTACTTC
. TRBJ2-6 TRBV6-1 . CASSARQVRFSGANVLIF TGTGCCAGCAGTGCCAGACAAGTGCGATTCTCTGGGGCCAACGTCCTGATTTTC
TRBD1 TRBJ1-6 TRBV5-6 . CASSQTGTGGHSPLHF TGTGCCAGCAGCCAAACCGGGACAGGGGGCCATTCACCCCTCCACTTT
. TRBJ2-4 TRBV11-2 . CASTTPTVAKNIQYF TGTGCCAGCACCACTCCGACGGTAGCCAAAAACATCCAGTACTTC
. TRBJ1-1 TRBV12-3/TRBV12-4 . CTSGSTGSNAEAFF TGTACCAGCGGGAGTACAGGTTCGAACGCTGAAGCTTTCTTT
. TRBJ1-1 TRBV12-3/TRBV12-4 many CASSFLVLMGEAFF TGTGCCAGCAGTTTTCTCGTACTAATGGGTGAAGCTTTCTTT
. TRBJ1-1 TRBV5-1 . CASSAAWGYSEAFF TGCGCCAGCAGCGCCGCATGGGGCTATAGTGAAGCTTTCTTT